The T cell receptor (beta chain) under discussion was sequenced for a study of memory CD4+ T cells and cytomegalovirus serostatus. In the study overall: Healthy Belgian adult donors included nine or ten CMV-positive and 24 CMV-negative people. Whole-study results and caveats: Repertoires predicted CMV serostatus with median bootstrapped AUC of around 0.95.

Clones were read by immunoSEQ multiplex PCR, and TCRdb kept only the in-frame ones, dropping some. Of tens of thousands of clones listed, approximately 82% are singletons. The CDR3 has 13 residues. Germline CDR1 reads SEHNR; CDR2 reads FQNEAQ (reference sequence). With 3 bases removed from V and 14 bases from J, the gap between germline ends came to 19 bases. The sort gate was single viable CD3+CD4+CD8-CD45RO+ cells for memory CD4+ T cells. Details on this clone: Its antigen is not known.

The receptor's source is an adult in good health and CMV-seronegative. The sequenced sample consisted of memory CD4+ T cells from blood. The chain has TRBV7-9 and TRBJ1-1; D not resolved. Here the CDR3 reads CASSLAERSTKFF. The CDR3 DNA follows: TGTGCCAGCAGCTTGGCAGAACGCTCCACGAAGTTCTTT.